These 16 T cell receptor beta chains came from one sample sequenced in a study of CD4 T cells in relation to SARS-CoV-2 and coronaviruses. Clones were read by immunoSEQ multiplex PCR, and TCRdb kept only the in-frame ones, dropping some. The sample consists of 20,000 to 25,000 clones, 76% of them appearing once. CD4+ T cells from unexposed donors were obtained before the COVID-19 pandemic (2011-2018). The cells were cultured for roughly 11 days before CD4+ T cells were isolated. No cognate antigen is known for these TCRs. What was sequenced was CD4+ T cells from PBMCs, cultured in vitro. Every receptor here comes from a human donor in good health.

The CDR3 DNA sequence: TGTGCCAGCAGCTCCATCGGCAGGGCGAATGAGCAGTTCTTC. Protein product: CASSSIGRANEQFF. The chain couples TRBV7-2 to TRBJ2-1, with D possibly TRBD1 on 5 matching bases. Germline V lookup: CDR1 SGHTA, CDR2 FQGNSA. V lost 4 bases to trimming and J lost 7 bases, with 14 bases between them. The CDR3 is made up of 14 amino acids.

The gene calls are TRBV7-3 and TRBJ2-1; 11 bases match TRBD2. With V trimmed by 5 bases and J by 5 bases, 5 bases remained unmatched. The CDR3 spans 15 residues. CDR1 is SGHTA, CDR2 FQGTGA, per germline. Here the CDR3 DNA reads TGTGCCAGCAGCCCGACTAGCGGGATAGACAATGAGCAGTTCTTC. Translating gives CASSPTSGIDNEQFF.

V is TRBV11-3 and J is TRBJ2-5; maybe TRBD2 (8 bases). V dropped 1 base and J dropped 2 bases, with 17 bases sitting between them. The CDR3 loop spans 17 amino acids. Germline V gene data show CDR1 as SGHNT and CDR2 as YENEEA. This chain's CDR3 is CASSLGGRTGTQETQYF. As DNA, the CDR3 is TGTGCCAGCAGCTTAGGCGGGAGGACAGGAACGCAAGAGACCCAGTACTTC.

This clone came up once. The J gene is TRBJ2-3, the V gene TRBV19, with TRBD1 identical over 9 bases. The CDR3 spans 16 residues. Germline loops: CDR1 LNHDA, CDR2 SQIVND (reference sequence). After removal of 7 bases from V and 2 bases from J, the junction contained 10 bases not matched to a gene. CDR3 loop: CASTRVGTGYTDTQYF. The CDR3 coding sequence is TGTGCCAGTACAAGAGTCGGGACAGGGTACACAGATACGCAGTATTTT.

The chain couples TRBV3-1 (or the pseudogene TRBV3-2) to TRBJ2-6, with 10 positions matching TRBD1. This CDR3 has 17 amino acids. Germline loops: CDR1 LGHDT, CDR2 YNNKEL (reference sequence). V dropped 4 bases and J dropped 4; count of bases not matched to a gene: 7. The DNA for the CDR3 is TGTGCCAGCAGCCGGAGGGACAGGGGATCAGGGGCCAACGTCCTGACTTTC. Translation gives CASSRRDRGSGANVLTF.

V and J are TRBV18 and TRBJ2-7; 12 bases match TRBD2. The CDR3 is 18 amino acids. CDR1 is KGHSH, CDR2 LQKENI, per germline. V gave up 1 base and J gave up 2 bases; unmatched junction bases: 9. The CDR3 DNA reads as TGTGCCAGCTCACCACGACTAGCGGGAGCCCCGATGCCCTACGAGCAGTACTTC. Its protein is CASSPRLAGAPMPYEQYF.

The CDR3 protein is CASSYWLGDTQYF. CDR3 nucleotides: TGTGCCAGCAGTTACTGGTTAGGAGATACGCAGTATTTT. The V call is TRBV6-5, the J call TRBJ2-3; D is unclear. Trimming cost V 1 base and J 5 bases, with 7 bases left between them. CDR3 size: 13 residues. The germline V gene has CDR1 MNHEY and CDR2 SVGAGI.

DNA of the CDR3: TGTGCCATCAGGTCCGGAGAGGGTCTTGGCTACGAGCAGTACTTC. Amino acids: CAIRSGEGLGYEQYF. This chain connects TRBV10-3 to TRBJ2-7, with TRBD2 as a possible D gene (5 bases). The CDR3 is 15 residues long. Trimming removed 6 bases from V and 3 bases from J, with 18 bases in between. CDR1 and CDR2 (germline): ENHRY, SYGVKD.

This clone was seen a few times. This chain's CDR3 is CASSLALGGDTEAFF. CDR3 nucleotide sequence: TGTGCCAGCAGCTTAGCTTTGGGGGGGGACACTGAAGCTTTCTTT. V gene TRBV7-9 combines with J gene TRBJ1-1, with a tentative D call TRBD1 (5 bases). The CDR3 has 15 residues. From germline, CDR1 is SEHNR and CDR2 FQNEAQ (reference sequence). V shed 0 bases and J shed 3 bases, with 11 bases lying between them.

CDR3 protein: CATQDRNTEAFF. CDR3 nucleotide sequence: TGTGCCACTCAGGACAGGAACACTGAAGCTTTCTTT. The genes are TRBV14 and TRBJ1-1; TRBD1 is a possible D gene (6 bases). The CDR3 spans 12 residues. Trimming shortened V by 10 bases and J by 1 base, and 10 bases separated the two germline ends. From germline, CDR1 is SGHDN and CDR2 FVKESK.

This clone came up once. This chain connects TRBV11-2 to TRBJ2-3; D not certain. V dropped 3 bases and J dropped 2 bases, with 3 bases sitting between them. The CDR3 is made up of 12 amino acids. Looked up from germline, CDR1 is SGHAT and CDR2 is FQNNGV. Here the CDR3 DNA reads TGTGCCAGCAGCTTCAACACAGATACGCAGTATTTT. It yields the protein CASSFNTDTQYF.

The V call is TRBV7-2, the J call TRBJ2-1, with 11 bases matching TRBD1. With V trimmed by 5 bases and J by 8 bases, 8 bases remained unmatched. The CDR3 is made up of 15 amino acids. Per germline, CDR1 SGHTA and CDR2 FQGNSA. CDR3 bases: TGTGCCAGCAGCAAAAGGGACAGGGGGATTGATGAGCAGTTCTTC. It specifies CASSKRDRGIDEQFF.

The chain employs TRBV5-1 and TRBJ2-1; TRBD2 aligns across 12 bases. V dropped 4 bases and J dropped 4; count of bases not matched to a gene: 3. This CDR3 is built from 15 residues. Germline CDR1 SGHRS, CDR2 YFSETQ. The CDR3 coding sequence is TGCGCCAGCAGCCCCGGGACTAGCGGGTACAATGAGCAGTTCTTC. Protein product: CASSPGTSGYNEQFF.

This chain links TRBV30 with TRBJ2-3; D gene unclear. The length of the CDR3 is 13 residues. CDR1 GTSNPN and CDR2 SVGIG come from the germline V gene (reference sequence). V lost 4 bases to trimming and J lost 5 bases, with 13 bases between them. CDR3 region: CAWIQRSGDTQYF. CDR3 nucleotides: TGTGCCTGGATCCAGCGATCGGGAGATACGCAGTATTTT.

The gene calls are TRBV6-5 and TRBJ2-7, with TRBD1 matching 9 bases. In germline, CDR1 is MNHEY, CDR2 SVGAGI. The CDR3 runs 15 residues. Trimming at V came to 7 bases and at J to 7 bases, leaving 14 bases not matched to a gene. The CDR3 here is CASTSPGQGTGEQYF. The CDR3 coding sequence is TGTGCCAGCACCTCACCGGGACAGGGTACCGGTGAGCAGTACTTC.

This clone was detected once. V and J are TRBV4-1 and TRBJ1-2; 7 bases are shared with TRBD1. Germline lookup yields CDR1 MGHRA and CDR2 YSYEKL. Losses at the gene ends were 5 bases for V and 4 bases for J; bases not matched to a gene: 10. The CDR3 contains 15 residues. CDR3 sequence: CASSNDRDSLYGYTF. Here the CDR3 DNA reads TGCGCCAGCAGCAACGACCGGGACAGCCTCTATGGCTACACCTTC.